This TCR beta chain was sequenced in a study of T cells in Graves' hyperthyroidism and ophthalmopathy. In its sample, this clonotype was seen many times. This CDR3 spans 14 amino acids. The V gene lost 2 bases and the J gene lost 2 bases, with 10 bases spanning the gap. CDR1 and CDR2 (germline): SGHNT, YYREEE (reference sequence). TCR beta CDR3 regions were amplified from RNA. First-round RT-PCR of the TCR CDR3 relied on the HTBI primer set. TCRdb called the multiplex PCR reads again in MiXCR, with one record for every CDR3 protein. The profile shows roughly 650,000 distinct CDR3 sequences, around 15% of them singletons.

The sample comprised blood. The gene calls are TRBV5-4 and TRBJ2-5; D not certain. The TCR was taken from a woman in her thirties or forties with Graves' ophthalmopathy. The CDR3 bases are TGTGCCAGCAGCTTCGGAGCAGAACAAGAGACCCAGTACTTC. It codes for CASSFGAEQETQYF.